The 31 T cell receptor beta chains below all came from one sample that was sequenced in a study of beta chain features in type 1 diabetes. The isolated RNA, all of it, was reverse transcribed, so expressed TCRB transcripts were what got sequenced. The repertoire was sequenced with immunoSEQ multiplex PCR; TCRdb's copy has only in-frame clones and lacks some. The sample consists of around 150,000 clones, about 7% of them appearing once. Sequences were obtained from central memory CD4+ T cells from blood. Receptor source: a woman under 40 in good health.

The CDR3: CASSLFGRGETQYF. The CDR3 region has the DNA TGTGCCAGCAGCTTATTTGGCAGGGGAGAGACCCAGTACTTC. This chain joins TRBV7-2 and TRBJ2-5; tentative D call: TRBD1 (6 bases). The CDR3 runs 14 residues. Trimming removed 2 bases at V and 4 bases at J, with 11 bases between. Germline lookup yields CDR1 SGHTA and CDR2 FQGNSA.

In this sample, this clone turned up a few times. CDR3 loop: CASSEPGLAKNIQYF. CDR3 bases: TGTGCCAGCAGTGAACCGGGACTAGCCAAAAACATTCAGTACTTC. The V call is TRBV28, the J call TRBJ2-4; TRBD2 might be the D (6 bases). This CDR3 region has 15 residues. The V and J ends lost 5 bases and 0 bases respectively, with 11 bases between them. The V gene's germline CDR1 is MDHEN and CDR2 SYDVKM.

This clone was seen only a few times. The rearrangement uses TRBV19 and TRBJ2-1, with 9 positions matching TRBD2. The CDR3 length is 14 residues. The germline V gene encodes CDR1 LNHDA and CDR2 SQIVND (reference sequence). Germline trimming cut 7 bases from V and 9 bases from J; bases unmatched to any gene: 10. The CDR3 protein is CASMGTSIIGEQFF. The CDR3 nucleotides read TGTGCCAGTATGGGGACTAGCATCATCGGTGAGCAGTTCTTC.

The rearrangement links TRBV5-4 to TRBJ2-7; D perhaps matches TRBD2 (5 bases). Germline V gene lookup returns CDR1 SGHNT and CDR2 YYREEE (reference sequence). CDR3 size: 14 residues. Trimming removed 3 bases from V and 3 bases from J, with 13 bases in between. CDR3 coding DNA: TGTGCCAGCAGCTCCTCCGGGGAAAACTACGAGCAGTACTTC. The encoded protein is CASSSSGENYEQYF.

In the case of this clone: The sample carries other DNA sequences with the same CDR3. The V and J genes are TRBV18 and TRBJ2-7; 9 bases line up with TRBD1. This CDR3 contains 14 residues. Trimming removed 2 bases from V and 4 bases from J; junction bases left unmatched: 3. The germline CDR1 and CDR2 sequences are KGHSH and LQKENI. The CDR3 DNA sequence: TGTGCCAGCTCACCAAGACAGGGGGTGTACGAGCAGTACTTC. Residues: CASSPRQGVYEQYF.

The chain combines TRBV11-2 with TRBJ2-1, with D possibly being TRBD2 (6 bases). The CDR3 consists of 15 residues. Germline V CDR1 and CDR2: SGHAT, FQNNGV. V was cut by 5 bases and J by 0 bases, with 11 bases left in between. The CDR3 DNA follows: TGTGCCAGCAGCCTTGACGGGAGCTCCTACAATGAGCAGTTCTTC. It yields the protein CASSLDGSSYNEQFF.

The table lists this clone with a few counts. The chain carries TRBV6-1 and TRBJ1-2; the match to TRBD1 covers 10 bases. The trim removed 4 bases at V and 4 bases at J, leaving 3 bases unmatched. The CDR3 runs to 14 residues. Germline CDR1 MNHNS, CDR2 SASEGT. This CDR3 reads CASSARTGGYGYTF. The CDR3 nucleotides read TGTGCCAGCAGTGCTAGGACAGGGGGCTATGGCTACACCTTC.

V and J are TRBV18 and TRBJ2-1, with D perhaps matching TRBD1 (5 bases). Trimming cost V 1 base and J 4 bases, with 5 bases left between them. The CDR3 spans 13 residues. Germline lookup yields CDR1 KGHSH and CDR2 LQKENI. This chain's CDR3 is CASSPQGYNEQFF. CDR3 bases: TGTGCCAGCTCACCACAGGGGTACAATGAGCAGTTCTTC. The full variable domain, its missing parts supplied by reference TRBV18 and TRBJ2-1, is NAGVMQNPRHLVRRRGQEARLRCSPMKGHSHVYWYRQLPEEGLKFMVYLQKENIIDESGMPKERFSAEFPKEGPSILRIQQVVRGDSAAYFCASSPQGYNEQFFGPGTRLTVL.

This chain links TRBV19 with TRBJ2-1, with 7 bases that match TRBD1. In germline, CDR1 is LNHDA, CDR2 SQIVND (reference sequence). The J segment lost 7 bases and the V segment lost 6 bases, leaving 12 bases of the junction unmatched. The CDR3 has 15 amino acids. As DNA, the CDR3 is TGTGCCAGTAGACTCCGGGACAGCCAAAGGAATGAGCAGTTCTTC. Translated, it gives CASRLRDSQRNEQFF. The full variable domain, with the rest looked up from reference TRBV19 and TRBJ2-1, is DGGITQSPKYLFRKEGQNVTLSCEQNLNHDAMYWYRQDPGQGLRLIYYSQIVNDFQKGDIAEGYSVSREKKESFPLTVTSAQKNPTAFYLCASRLRDSQRNEQFFGPGTRLTVL.

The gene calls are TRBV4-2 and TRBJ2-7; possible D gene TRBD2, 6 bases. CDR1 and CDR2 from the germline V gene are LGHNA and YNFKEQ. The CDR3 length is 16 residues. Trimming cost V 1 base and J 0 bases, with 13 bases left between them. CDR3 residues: CASSQARRDRSYEQYF. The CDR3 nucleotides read TGTGCCAGCAGCCAAGCTCGGCGGGATCGCTCCTACGAGCAGTACTTC.

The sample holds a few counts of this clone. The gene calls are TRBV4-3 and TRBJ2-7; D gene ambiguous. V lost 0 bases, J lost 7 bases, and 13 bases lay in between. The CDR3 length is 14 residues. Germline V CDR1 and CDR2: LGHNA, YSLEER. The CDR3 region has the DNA TGCGCCAGCAGCCAAGATATAGCCGTGTTAGAGCAGTACTTC. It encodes CASSQDIAVLEQYF.

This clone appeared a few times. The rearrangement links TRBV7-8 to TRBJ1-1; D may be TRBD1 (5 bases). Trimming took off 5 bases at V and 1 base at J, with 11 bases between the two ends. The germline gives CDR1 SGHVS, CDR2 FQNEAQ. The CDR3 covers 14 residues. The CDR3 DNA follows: TGTGCCAGCAGCAAAAATACAGGGAACACTGAAGCTTTCTTT. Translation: CASSKNTGNTEAFF.

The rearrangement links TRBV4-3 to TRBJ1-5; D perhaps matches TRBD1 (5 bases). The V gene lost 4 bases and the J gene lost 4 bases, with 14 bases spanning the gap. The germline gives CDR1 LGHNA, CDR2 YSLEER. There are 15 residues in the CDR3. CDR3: CASSPLRGVNQPQHF. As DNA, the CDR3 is TGCGCCAGCAGCCCTCTCCGGGGGGTTAATCAGCCCCAGCATTTT.

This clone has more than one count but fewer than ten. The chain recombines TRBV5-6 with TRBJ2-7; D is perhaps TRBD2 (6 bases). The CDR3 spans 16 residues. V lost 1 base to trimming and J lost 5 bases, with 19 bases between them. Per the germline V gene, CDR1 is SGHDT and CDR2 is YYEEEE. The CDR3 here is CASSLFVAAYNHEQYF. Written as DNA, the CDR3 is TGTGCCAGCAGCTTGTTCGTAGCGGCGTACAACCACGAGCAGTACTTC.

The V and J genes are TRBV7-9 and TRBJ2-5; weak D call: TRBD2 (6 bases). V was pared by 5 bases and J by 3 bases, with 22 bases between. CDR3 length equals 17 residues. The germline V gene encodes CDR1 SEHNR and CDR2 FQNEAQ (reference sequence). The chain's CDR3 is CASSPEQTGVQEETQYF. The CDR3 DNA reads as TGTGCCAGCAGCCCTGAACAGACGGGGGTCCAAGAAGAGACCCAGTACTTC.

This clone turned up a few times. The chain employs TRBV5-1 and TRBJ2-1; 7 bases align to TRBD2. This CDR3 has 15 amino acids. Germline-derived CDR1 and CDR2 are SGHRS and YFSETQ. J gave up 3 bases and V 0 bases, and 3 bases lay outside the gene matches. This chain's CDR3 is CASSLGGTNYNEQFF. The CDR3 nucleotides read TGCGCCAGCAGCTTGGGGGGGACTAACTACAATGAGCAGTTCTTC.

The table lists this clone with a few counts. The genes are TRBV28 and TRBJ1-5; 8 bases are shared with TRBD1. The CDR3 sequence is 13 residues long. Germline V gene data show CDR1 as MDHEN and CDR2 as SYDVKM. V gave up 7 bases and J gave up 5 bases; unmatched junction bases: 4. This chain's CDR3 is CASTQQGDQPQHF. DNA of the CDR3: TGTGCCAGCACCCAACAGGGGGATCAGCCCCAGCATTTT.

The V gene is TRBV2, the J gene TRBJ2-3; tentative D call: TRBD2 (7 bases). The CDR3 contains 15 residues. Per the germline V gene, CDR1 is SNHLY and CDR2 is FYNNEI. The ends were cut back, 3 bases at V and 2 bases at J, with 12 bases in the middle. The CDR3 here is CASSDEGGSTDTQYF. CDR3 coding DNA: TGTGCCAGCAGTGATGAGGGGGGGTCCACAGATACGCAGTATTTT. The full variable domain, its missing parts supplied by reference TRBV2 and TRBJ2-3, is EPEVTQTPSHQVTQMGQEVILRCVPISNHLYFYWYRQILGQKVEFLVSFYNNEISEKSEIFDDQFSVERPDGSNFTLKIRSTKLEDSAMYFCASSDEGGSTDTQYFGPGTRLTVL.

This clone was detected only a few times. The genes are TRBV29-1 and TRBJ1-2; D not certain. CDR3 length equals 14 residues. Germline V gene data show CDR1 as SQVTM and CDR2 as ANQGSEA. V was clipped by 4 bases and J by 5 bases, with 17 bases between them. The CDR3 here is CSVARAGGDYGYTF. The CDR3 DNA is TGCAGCGTTGCGCGGGCCGGAGGAGATTATGGCTACACCTTC. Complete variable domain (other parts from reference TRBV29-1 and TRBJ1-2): SAVISQKPSRDICQRGTSLTIQCQVDSQVTMMFWYRQQPGQSLTLIATANQGSEATYESGFVIDKFPISRPNLTFSTLTVSNMSPEDSSIYLCSVARAGGDYGYTFGSGTRLTVV.

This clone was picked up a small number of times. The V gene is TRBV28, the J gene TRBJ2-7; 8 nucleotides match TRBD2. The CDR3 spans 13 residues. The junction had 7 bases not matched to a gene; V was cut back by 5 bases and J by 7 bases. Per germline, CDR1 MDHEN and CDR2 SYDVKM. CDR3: CASSVAGRWEQYF. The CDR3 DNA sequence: TGTGCCAGCAGTGTAGCGGGAAGGTGGGAGCAGTACTTC.

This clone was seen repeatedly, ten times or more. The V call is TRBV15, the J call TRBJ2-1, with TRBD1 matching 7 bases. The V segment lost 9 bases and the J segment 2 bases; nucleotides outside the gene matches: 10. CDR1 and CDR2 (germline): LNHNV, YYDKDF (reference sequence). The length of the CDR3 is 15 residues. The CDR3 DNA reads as TGTGCCACAAAAGTGCGGACAGGTCCCTACAATGAGCAGTTCTTC. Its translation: CATKVRTGPYNEQFF.

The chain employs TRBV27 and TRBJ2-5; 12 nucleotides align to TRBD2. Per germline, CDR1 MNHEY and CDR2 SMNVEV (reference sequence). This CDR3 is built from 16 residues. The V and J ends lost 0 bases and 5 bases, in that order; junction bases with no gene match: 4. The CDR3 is CASSLSGLAGGETQYF. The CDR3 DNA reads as TGTGCCAGCAGTTTATCCGGCCTAGCGGGAGGGGAGACCCAGTACTTC.

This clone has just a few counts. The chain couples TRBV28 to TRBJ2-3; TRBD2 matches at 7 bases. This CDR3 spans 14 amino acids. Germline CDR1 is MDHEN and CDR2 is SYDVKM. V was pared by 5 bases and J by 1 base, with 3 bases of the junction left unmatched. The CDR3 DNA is TGTGCCAGCAGTGTCCTAGCGGGCACAGATACGCAGTATTTT. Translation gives CASSVLAGTDTQYF.

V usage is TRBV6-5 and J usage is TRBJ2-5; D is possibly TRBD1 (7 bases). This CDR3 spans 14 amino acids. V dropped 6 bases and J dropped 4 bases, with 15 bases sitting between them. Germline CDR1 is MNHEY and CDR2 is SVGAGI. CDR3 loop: CASRKQGTGETQYF. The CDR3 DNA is TGTGCCAGCAGAAAACAGGGGACTGGAGAGACCCAGTACTTC.

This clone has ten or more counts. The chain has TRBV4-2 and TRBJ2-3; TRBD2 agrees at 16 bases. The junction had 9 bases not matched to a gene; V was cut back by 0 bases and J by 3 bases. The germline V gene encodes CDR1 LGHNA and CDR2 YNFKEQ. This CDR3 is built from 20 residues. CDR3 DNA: TGTGCCAGCAGCCAAGATCGGGGGACTAGCGGGAGGGCCAGGACAGATACGCAGTATTTT. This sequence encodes CASSQDRGTSGRARTDTQYF.

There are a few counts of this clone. CDR3 amino acids: CASSLGQTSGSPQETQYF. CDR3 sequence (DNA): TGTGCCAGCAGCTTAGGACAGACTAGCGGGAGTCCTCAAGAGACCCAGTACTTC. This sequence joins TRBV7-8 and TRBJ2-5; 12 nucleotides match TRBD2. V shed 1 base and J 2 bases; nucleotides not matched to a gene: 8. Germline loops: CDR1 SGHVS, CDR2 FQNEAQ. The length of the CDR3 is 18 residues.

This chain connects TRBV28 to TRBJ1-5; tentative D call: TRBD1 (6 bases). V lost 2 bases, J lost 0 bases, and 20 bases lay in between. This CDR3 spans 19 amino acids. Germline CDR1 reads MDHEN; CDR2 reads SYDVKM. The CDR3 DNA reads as TGTGCCAGCAGTTTAAGCCCCTTGAGGACAGATTTTAGCAATCAGCCCCAGCATTTT. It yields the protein CASSLSPLRTDFSNQPQHF.

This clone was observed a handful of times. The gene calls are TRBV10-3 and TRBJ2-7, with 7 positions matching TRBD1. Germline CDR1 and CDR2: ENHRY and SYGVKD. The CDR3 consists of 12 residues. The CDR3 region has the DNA TGTACCCCCCACAGGGGCCCCTACGAGCAGTACTTC. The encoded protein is CTPHRGPYEQYF.

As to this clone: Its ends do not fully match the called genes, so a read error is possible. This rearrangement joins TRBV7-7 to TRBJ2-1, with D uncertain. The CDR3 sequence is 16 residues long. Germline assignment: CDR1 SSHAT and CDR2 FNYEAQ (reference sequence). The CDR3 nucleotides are TGTGCTAGCAGTCCGCTATCCCCAAGCCCCTACAATGAGCAGTTCTTC. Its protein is CASSPLSPSPYNEQFF.

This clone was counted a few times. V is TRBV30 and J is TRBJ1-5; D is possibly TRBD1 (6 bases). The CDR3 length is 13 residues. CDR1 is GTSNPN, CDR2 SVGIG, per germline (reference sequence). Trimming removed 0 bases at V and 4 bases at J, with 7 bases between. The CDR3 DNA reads TGTGCCTGGAGTGTCCAGGGGAATCAGCCCCAGCATTTT. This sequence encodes CAWSVQGNQPQHF.

CDR3 bases: TGTGCCAGCAGTTTACGGTCACCCTACGAGCAGTACTTC. Translating it yields CASSLRSPYEQYF. The chain uses TRBV28 and TRBJ2-7; the D is unclear. The CDR3 runs to 13 residues. Germline CDR1 is MDHEN and CDR2 is SYDVKM. The V end lost 2 bases, the J end lost 2 bases, and 7 bases lay between the germline ends.